This T cell receptor beta chain was documented in a study of blood T cell repertoires in COVID-19 (dated by TCRdb to the early 2020s). In terms of the full investigation: Samples from collaborators originated in the United States, Italy and Spain and spanned both the acute and convalescent phases of COVID-19. The prospective study material was composed of cDNA or gDNA derived from T cells, B-cell-depleted T cells, or PBMCs. Subjects who had been exposed to COVID-19, were actively infected with it, or had recovered from it provided the deeply sampled blood TCRbeta repertoires that made up the dataset. The repertoires were released in a freely available public database meant as a resource for research on the immune response to SARS-CoV-2. The samples were drawn from two sources: the first 160 participants of the ongoing ImmuneRACE study, and 1,200 or so subjects contributed by 6 global collaborators. The sample metadata nearly always contained a de-identified subject ID, COVID-19 status, age in years and sex. Where HLA class I and class II types were available, the types were taken from metadata supplied by the sample provider, not from assay-based typing. What the authors observed across the whole study: Clinical and demographic metadata were provided uncurated, with the amount varying by source and participant.

TCRbeta CDR3 regions were amplified from genomic DNA by means of the immunoSEQ Assay, a bias-controlled multiplex PCR. The source study handled its data this way. The number of nucleated cells in each sample was estimated by amplification of reference gene primers within the assay. To quantify the absolute abundance of each unique TCRbeta CDR3 rearrangement, sequence reads were collapsed and filtered. For each sample, productive Simpson clonality was calculated as the square root of Simpson's diversity index over productive rearrangements. Held by TCRdb, this immuneACCESS table contains in-frame sequences only and omits some clones. Under half of the omission traces to an unresolved V gene where checked; the cause of the rest is unknown. V and J calls and clone size are given by that table; D and trimming were obtained from the DNA. This sample has 310,000 or so clones in its table, and 87% of those were observed once. Of the sample, just under 9% is held by the ten largest clones.

In the prospective study, participants were about 18 to 100 years old, resided in about 25 geographic areas of the United States, and were enrolled through a virtual design. In the prospective study, cohorts were assigned on the basis of participant-reported clinical history obtained from a screening survey and a study questionnaire. For ImmuneRACE Cohort 3, a participant was defined as recovered based on two consecutive negative NP/OP PCR tests, clearance by a healthcare professional, or resolution of symptoms. Each participant in the prospective study had whole blood, serum and a nasopharyngeal or oropharyngeal swab collected by mobile phlebotomists. Over an approximately two-month period, participants in the prospective study had the option of providing additional blood draws and questionnaires. Before DNA extraction, blood samples from the prospective study were shipped at room temperature or frozen.

As regards this clone: The antigen this receptor binds is unknown. Base-call qualities are not available, and no considerably larger clone is one nucleotide away.

The CDR3, cysteine through phenylalanine, is 15 amino acids long. Only the CDR3 portion is preserved as DNA: 45 bases, with reading frame beginning at the first base. V was cut back by 1 base and J by 1 base, leaving a gap of 5 bases between them. As encoded in the germline V gene, CDR1 is SGHVS while CDR2 is FNYEAQ. The sequencing input was PBMCs or T cells enriched from blood (not recorded which). This TCR was sampled from a woman between 18 and 29 years old who had recovered from COVID-19. The V gene is TRBV7-6 and the J gene is TRBJ1-6; the D gene is not confidently resolved. In nucleotides, the sequence is TGTGCCAGCAGCTTAGATGCGTCCTATAATTCACCCCTCCACTTT. Translation gives CASSLDASYNSPLHF. Outside the CDR3, residues come from the reference TRBV7-6 and TRBJ1-6 proteins, so the full variable domain is: GAGVSQSPRYKVTKRGQDVALRCDPISGHVSLYWYRQALGQGPEFLTYFNYEAQQDKSGLPNDRFSAERPEGSISTLTIQRTEQRDSAMYRCASSLDASYNSPLHFGNGTRLTVT.